These T cell receptor beta chains were read from a single sample in a study of OX40 agonist ivuxolimab in advanced cancers. Generated by immunoSEQ multiplex PCR, the TCRdb table keeps only in-frame clones and is missing some. This table holds approximately 77,000 clones, approximately 91% found once. The starting material was CD4+ or CD8+ T cells sorted from blood, obtained in a trial of the OX40 agonist ivuxolimab. Source of these receptors: an adult with an advanced solid tumor such as melanoma, head and neck, liver or kidney cancer. The CDR3 runs from the conserved cysteine through the conserved F or W. D genes are given only for firm matches. A clone size is listed for some rows: how often the clone was seen (once, few, many), or a class if it is expanded.

j_call clone_size d_call v_call cdr3_aa cdr3_nt
TRBJ1-2 - - TRBV4-1 CASSQGVGILVYGYTF TGCGCCAGCAGCCAAGGAGTAGGGATTCTAGTCTATGGCTACACCTTC
TRBJ2-7 - TRBD2 TRBV27 CASSPLAGGYEQYF TGTGCCAGCAGCCCGCTGGCGGGAGGCTACGAGCAGTACTTC
TRBJ1-1 - - TRBV5-4 CASSKRDGRNTEAFF TGTGCCAGCAGCAAACGGGACGGAAGGAACACTGAAGCTTTCTTT
TRBJ1-5 - - TRBV4-3 CASSQDQSLQPQHF TGCGCCAGCAGCCAAGACCAATCCCTTCAGCCCCAGCATTTT
TRBJ1-4 - - TRBV6-5 CASSYEEGGIEKLFF TGTGCCAGCAGTTACGAGGAAGGGGGAATTGAAAAACTGTTTTTT
TRBJ2-7 - - TRBV27 CASSSLGLEQYF TGTGCCAGCAGTTCGCTCGGACTAGAGCAGTACTTC
TRBJ2-3 - TRBD2 TRBV15 CATSHSGRAADTQYF TGTGCCACCAGCCATAGCGGGAGGGCCGCAGATACGCAGTATTTT
TRBJ2-1 - TRBD2 TRBV30 CAWSWSTSEQQFF TGTGCCTGGAGTTGGTCGACTAGCGAACAGCAGTTCTTC
TRBJ2-1 - - TRBV27 CASTWDAGHSYNEQFF TGTGCCAGCACCTGGGACGCGGGACACTCCTACAATGAGCAGTTCTTC
TRBJ2-1 - - TRBV6-1 CASSGDSDYNEQFF TGTGCCAGCAGTGGCGACAGTGACTACAATGAGCAGTTCTTC
TRBJ2-1 - - TRBV4-2 CASSQGTANEQFF TGTGCCAGCAGCCAAGGGACCGCAAATGAGCAGTTCTTC
TRBJ1-2 - - TRBV5-6 CASSLRVPGGYTF TGTGCCAGCAGCTTAAGAGTACCGGGCGGCTACACCTTC
TRBJ2-5 - - TRBV29-1 CSAQPSGWDQETQYF TGCAGCGCCCAACCGTCGGGGTGGGATCAAGAGACCCAGTACTTC
TRBJ2-3 once TRBD2 TRBV7-2 CASTVTSGRGDTQYF TGTGCCAGCACCGTTACTAGCGGGAGGGGGGATACGCAGTATTTT
TRBJ2-3 - TRBD2 TRBV19 CASSIQLLAGGPLDTQYF TGTGCCAGTAGTATCCAACTACTAGCGGGAGGGCCTCTAGATACGCAGTATTTT
TRBJ1-2 - - TRBV7-9 CASSSSGATELRYGYTF TGTGCCAGCAGCTCTTCAGGGGCCACAGAACTTCGGTATGGCTACACCTTC
TRBJ2-3 - - TRBV27 CASSLTVTDTQYF TGTGCCAGCAGTTTAACTGTCACAGATACGCAGTATTTT
TRBJ2-1 - TRBD1 TRBV11-2 CASSLVGTGTYNEQFF TGTGCCAGCAGCTTAGTGGGGACAGGAACCTACAATGAGCAGTTCTTC
TRBJ1-1 once - TRBV18 CASTGGRGSNTEAFF TGTGCCAGCACCGGAGGACGGGGGAGCAACACTGAAGCTTTCTTT
TRBJ2-1 - - TRBV19 CASSIKLSHEQFF TGTGCCAGTAGTATTAAACTTTCCCATGAGCAGTTCTTC
TRBJ2-2 - - TRBV11-3 CASSFYAGELFF TGTGCCAGCAGCTTCTACGCCGGGGAGCTGTTTTTT
TRBJ2-5 - TRBD2 TRBV11-2 CASSFLAGGRLETQYF TGTGCCAGCAGCTTCTTAGCGGGAGGGAGGTTAGAGACCCAGTACTTC
TRBJ1-5 - - TRBV7-8 CASSYSNQPQHF TGTGCCAGCAGTTATAGCAATCAGCCCCAGCATTTT
TRBJ2-1 - - TRBV28 CASSPSEEQSYNEQFF TGTGCCAGCAGTCCGTCGGAGGAGCAATCCTACAATGAGCAGTTCTTC
TRBJ2-7 - - TRBV7-2 CASSFIGGEQYF TGTGCCAGCAGCTTCATCGGAGGAGAGCAGTACTTC
TRBJ1-2 - - TRBV9 CASSGSGEGNYGYTF TGTGCCAGCAGCGGATCAGGGGAGGGAAACTATGGCTACACCTTC
TRBJ1-1 - - TRBV4-2 CASSPGVNTEAFF TGTGCCAGCAGCCCCGGGGTGAACACTGAAGCTTTCTTT
TRBJ2-7 - - TRBV18 CASSGESYEQYF TGTGCCAGCTCAGGAGAGTCCTACGAGCAGTACTTC
TRBJ2-5 - - TRBV19 CASNDRTQETQYF TGTGCCAGTAACGACAGAACCCAAGAGACCCAGTACTTC
TRBJ2-1 - TRBD2 TRBV9 CASSVAGRTSFYNEQFF TGTGCCAGCAGCGTAGCGGGTCGGACTAGTTTCTACAATGAGCAGTTCTTC
TRBJ2-1 - - TRBV2 CASSIWGSGAEQFF TGTGCCAGCAGTATCTGGGGGTCCGGGGCTGAGCAGTTCTTC
TRBJ2-1 - TRBD2 TRBV18 CASSRLAGLYNEQFF TGTGCCAGCTCACGACTAGCGGGTCTATACAATGAGCAGTTCTTC
TRBJ2-3 - - TRBV7-8 CASSATLARGSTDTQYF TGTGCCAGCAGCGCGACCCTCGCGCGGGGTAGCACAGATACGCAGTATTTT
TRBJ2-1 - - TRBV1 CTSSQVPGGPYNEQFF TGCACCAGCAGCCAAGTCCCAGGGGGCCCCTACAATGAGCAGTTCTTC
TRBJ2-7 - TRBD2 TRBV7-9 CASSPSGRTSYEQYF TGTGCCAGCAGCCCCAGCGGGAGGACCTCCTACGAGCAGTACTTC
TRBJ1-5 - - TRBV29-1 CSVATDIDSNQPQHF TGCAGCGTCGCAACGGACATTGATAGCAATCAGCCCCAGCATTTT
TRBJ2-1 - - TRBV13 CASSWRGKAYNEQFF TGTGCCAGCAGCTGGAGGGGGAAAGCCTACAATGAGCAGTTCTTC